These 8 T cell receptor beta chains share one sample of origin, sequenced in a study of shared clonotypes between healthy human individuals. This table comes from immunoSEQ multiplex PCR, and its TCRdb copy is limited to in-frame clones, with some not included. This table has hundreds of thousands of clones, approximately 92% appearing once. Naive CD8 cells lacked CD45RO and underwent positive selection for CCR7, leaving out terminally differentiated effector memory CD45RA+ cells. The sequenced sample was naive CD8+ T cells sorted from blood. These receptors all come from a man aged 25 to 45 in good health.

The chain is built from TRBV7-6 and TRBJ2-6; 9 bases match TRBD1. The V gene's germline CDR1 is SGHVS and CDR2 FNYEAQ. CDR3 size: 18 residues. V lost 3 bases, J lost 0 bases, and 6 bases stayed unmatched. This chain's CDR3 is CASSFLGTGLSGANVLTF. The CDR3 DNA sequence: TGTGCCAGCAGCTTCTTGGGGACAGGGCTCTCTGGGGCCAACGTCCTGACTTTC. The full variable domain, with the rest looked up from reference TRBV7-6 and TRBJ2-6, is GAGVSQSPRYKVTKRGQDVALRCDPISGHVSLYWYRQALGQGPEFLTYFNYEAQQDKSGLPNDRFSAERPEGSISTLTIQRTEQRDSAMYRCASSFLGTGLSGANVLTFGAGSRLTVL.

This chain uses TRBV7-7 with TRBJ2-7; 9 positions match TRBD1. The CDR3 totals 15 residues. Germline CDR1 and CDR2: SSHAT and FNYEAQ (reference sequence). Losses at the gene ends were 4 bases for V and 5 bases for J; bases not matched to a gene: 9. The CDR3 spells CASSSEVGQGNEQYF. The CDR3 coding sequence is TGTGCCAGCAGCTCAGAGGTTGGACAGGGGAACGAGCAGTACTTC.

V and J are TRBV9 and TRBJ2-7, with TRBD1 identical over 11 bases. The CDR3 runs 16 residues. The trim removed 4 bases at V and 3 bases at J, leaving 9 bases unmatched. From germline, CDR1 is SGDLS and CDR2 YYNGEE. The DNA for the CDR3 is TGTGCCAGCAGCCTCACGGGGACAGGGGGGTACTACGAGCAGTACTTC. Translation: CASSLTGTGGYYEQYF.

In this sample, this clone turned up a few times. The chain carries TRBV11-2 and TRBJ2-3; D tentatively reads TRBD1 or TRBD2 (6 bases each). Trimming cost V 1 base and J 0 bases, with 14 bases left between them. The CDR3 extends over 17 amino acids. In germline, CDR1 is SGHAT, CDR2 FQNNGV. CDR3: CASSLGGGGKSTDTQYF. The CDR3 nucleotides read TGTGCCAGCAGCTTAGGTGGAGGGGGTAAGAGCACAGATACGCAGTATTTT.

The chain is built from TRBV7-6 and TRBJ2-7, with 7 nucleotides matching TRBD1. Germline loops: CDR1 SGHVS, CDR2 FNYEAQ. The junction had 5 bases not matched to a gene; V was cut back by 0 bases and J by 3 bases. CDR3 length: 15 residues. The CDR3 protein is CASSLAWDRNYEQYF. The CDR3 DNA is TGTGCCAGCAGCTTAGCGTGGGACAGAAACTACGAGCAGTACTTC.

The chain joins TRBV14 to TRBJ2-1; a weak D match, TRBD2 (5 bases). The CDR3 covers 14 residues. CDR1 is SGHDN, CDR2 FVKESK, per germline. V was trimmed by 5 bases and J by 6 bases, leaving 14 bases between them. The CDR3 bases are TGTGCCAGCAGCGAGGGCAGATTAGCCAATGAGCAGTTCTTC. Residues: CASSEGRLANEQFF.

The J gene is TRBJ2-5, the V gene TRBV5-6, with D possibly being TRBD2 (5 bases). CDR3 length: 15 residues. The germline CDR1 and CDR2 sequences are SGHDT and YYEEEE. V lost 0 bases, J lost 2 bases, and 11 bases lay in between. The CDR3 loop reads CASSLGTGKQETQYF. CDR3 bases: TGTGCCAGCAGCTTGGGTACGGGGAAACAAGAGACCCAGTACTTC.

This chain uses TRBV7-2 with TRBJ2-3; 10 nucleotides align to TRBD2. V trimming: 3 bases; J trimming: 8 bases; junction bases outside the gene matches: 20. The length of the CDR3 is 19 residues. Germline CDR1 is SGHTA and CDR2 is FQGNSA. CDR3 coding DNA: TGTGCCAGCAGCTTCGAACCCAGGGGAGCGGGAGGGATATCAAGTACGCAGTATTTT. Translated: CASSFEPRGAGGISSTQYF. The complete variable domain, with remaining parts taken from reference TRBV7-2 and TRBJ2-3, reads GAGVSQSPSNKVTEKGKDVELRCDPISGHTALYWYRQSLGQGLEFLIYFQGNSAPDKSGLPSDRFSAERTGGSVSTLTIQRTQQEDSAVYLCASSFEPRGAGGISSTQYFGPGTRLTVL.